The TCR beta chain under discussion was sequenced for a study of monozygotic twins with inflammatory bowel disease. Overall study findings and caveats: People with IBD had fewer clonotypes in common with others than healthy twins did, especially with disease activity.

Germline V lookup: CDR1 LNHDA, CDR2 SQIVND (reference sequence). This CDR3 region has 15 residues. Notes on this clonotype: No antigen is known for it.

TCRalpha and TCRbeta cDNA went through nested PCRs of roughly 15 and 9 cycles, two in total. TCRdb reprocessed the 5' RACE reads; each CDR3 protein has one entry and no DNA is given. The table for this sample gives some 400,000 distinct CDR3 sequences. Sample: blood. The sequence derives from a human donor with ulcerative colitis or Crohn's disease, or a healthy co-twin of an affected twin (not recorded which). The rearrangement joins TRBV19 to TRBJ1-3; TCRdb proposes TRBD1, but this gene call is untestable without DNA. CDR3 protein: CASSIPGQPGNTIYF. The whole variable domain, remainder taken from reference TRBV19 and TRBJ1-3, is DGGITQSPKYLFRKEGQNVTLSCEQNLNHDAMYWYRQDPGQGLRLIYYSQIVNDFQKGDIAEGYSVSREKKESFPLTVTSAQKNPTAFYLCASSIPGQPGNTIYFGEGSWLTVV.